Listed below are T cell receptor beta chains from one sample, sequenced in a study of cytomegalovirus exposure and HLA in healthy donors. TCRdb keeps only in-frame clones here, not all; method: immunoSEQ multiplex PCR. The sample lists fewer than 250,000 clones; around 79% were seen once. Sequenced material: PBMCs. These receptors originate from a man aged 18 to 29 in good health and CMV-seronegative. The CDR3 runs from the conserved cysteine through the conserved F or W. Each record gives: clone size, J gene, V gene, D gene, CDR3 DNA, CDR3 protein. D genes are given only for firm matches. Some rows mark clone size as missing; the rest say once, few, many or name a class of expanded clone.

.,TRBJ1-1,TRBV7-8,.,TGTGCCAGCAGCCAACGACATCTCGCTAATGGGGCTTTCTTT,CASSQRHLANGAFF
.,TRBJ2-5,TRBV5-4,TRBD1,TGTGCCAGCAGCTCGGACAGGGCACCTCAAGAGACCCAGTACTTC,CASSSDRAPQETQYF
.,TRBJ2-5,TRBV5-4,TRBD2,TGTGCCAGCAGCCCGAGCGGGGGCCAAGAGACCCAGTACTTC,CASSPSGGQETQYF
.,TRBJ1-1,TRBV6-5,.,TGTGCCAGCAGCACGGGGAGGGAGGCTTTCTTT,CASSTGREAFF
.,TRBJ2-1,TRBV4-3,TRBD2,TGCGCCAGCAGCCAGATTAGCGGGAGTGTGGCGGGGGCCAATGAGCAGTTCTTC,CASSQISGSVAGANEQFF
few,TRBJ2-4,TRBV27,.,TGTGCCAGCAGTTTAGGGCAGGGGAGCGAAAACATTCAGTACTTC,CASSLGQGSENIQYF
once,TRBJ2-7,TRBV13,TRBD2,TGTGCCAGCAGCCTCCGGACTAGCGGGAGTGATAAGCAGTACTTC,CASSLRTSGSDKQYF
.,TRBJ1-2,TRBV10-1,.,TGCGCCAGCAGTGAGGCCAGGGTTTTCTATGGCTACACCTTC,CASSEARVFYGYTF
.,TRBJ2-3,TRBV4-1,TRBD1,TGCGCCAGCAGCCAAGATCGGGGGACAGGGAGCACAGATACGCAGTATTTT,CASSQDRGTGSTDTQYF
.,TRBJ2-1,TRBV25-1,.,TGTGCCAGCAGTGATCAGGGGAATGAGCAGTTCTTC,CASSDQGNEQFF
.,TRBJ2-5,TRBV11-3,.,TGTGCCAGCAGCTTAGAGGTGGAGTTGAGAGAGACCCAGTACTTC,CASSLEVELRETQYF
.,TRBJ2-7,TRBV4-1,TRBD2,TGCGCCAGCAGCCAAGAAGGGGACTACAGATACGAGCAGTACTTC,CASSQEGDYRYEQYF
.,TRBJ1-3,TRBV2,TRBD1,TGTGCCAGCAGTGAACGGGCAGGGGGTGGAAACACCATATATTTT,CASSERAGGGNTIYF
once,TRBJ2-2,TRBV7-3,TRBD2,TGTGCCAGCAGCTTTCTAGCGGGAGGGCCGAAGGAGCTGTTTTTT,CASSFLAGGPKELFF
.,TRBJ2-3,TRBV7-9,TRBD2,TGTGCCAGCAGCTTTACCCATTCCGGGACTACTTTTCCCGCAGATACGCAGTATTTT,CASSFTHSGTTFPADTQYF
.,TRBJ1-1,TRBV28,.,TGTGCCATCCGGACAGCCACGGGGACTGAAGCTTTCTTT,CAIRTATGTEAFF
few,TRBJ2-7,TRBV19,TRBD1,TGTGCCAGTACGGCCGCGACAGGGACCTACGAGCAGTACTTC,CASTAATGTYEQYF
.,TRBJ2-7,TRBV4-3,TRBD1,TGCGCCAGCAGCCAGAGGACAGGGCCCTACGAGCAGTACTTC,CASSQRTGPYEQYF
.,TRBJ1-2,TRBV14,.,TGTGCCAGCAGTCTCGACAGGAACTATGGCTACACCTTC,CASSLDRNYGYTF
.,TRBJ2-5,TRBV9,TRBD2,TGTGCCAGCAGCGGAAGCGGGAGTGCCCAAGAGACCCAGTACTTC,CASSGSGSAQETQYF
.,TRBJ2-7,TRBV27,TRBD1,TGTGCCAGCAGTTTATGGGGACAGGGACTCTACGAGCAGTACTTC,CASSLWGQGLYEQYF
.,TRBJ2-7,TRBV29-1,TRBD1,TGCAGCGCTTATGGACAGGGTGCCGACGAGCAGTACTTC,CSAYGQGADEQYF
.,TRBJ1-3,TRBV30,.,TGTGCCTGGAGTGTACTCTCACCCTATAACTCTGGAAACACCATATATTTT,CAWSVLSPYNSGNTIYF
.,TRBJ2-7,TRBV30,.,TGTGCCTGGAGTGTAGAGAAGAGTAGCGGTACCACCTACGGCGTGCAGTACTTC,CAWSVEKSSGTTYGVQYF
.,TRBJ1-1,TRBV9,.,TGTGCCAGCAGCGTGGGCGACAGCCGGAACACTGAAGCTTTCTTT,CASSVGDSRNTEAFF
once,TRBJ2-7,TRBV5-1,TRBD1,TGCGCCAGCAGCTTGGCCGCAGGGGGCGGATACGAGCAGTACTTC,CASSLAAGGGYEQYF
.,TRBJ2-3,TRBV6-6,.,TGTGCCAGCAGTTACACAGTAGTAAAAGATACGCAGTATTTT,CASSYTVVKDTQYF
.,TRBJ2-3,TRBV5-1,TRBD1,TGCGCCAGCAGCTTGCAGGGACAGGGGGTCAAAGATACGCAGTATTTT,CASSLQGQGVKDTQYF
.,TRBJ1-1,TRBV6-5,.,TGTGCCAGCAGTGAGTCCGGGGGAGACACTGAAGCTTTCTTT,CASSESGGDTEAFF
.,TRBJ2-3,TRBV9,TRBD2,TGTGCCAGCAGCGGAAAGACTAGCTCCTACACAGATACGCAGTATTTT,CASSGKTSSYTDTQYF
.,TRBJ1-5,TRBV19,TRBD1,TGTGCCAGTAGTCCCTGGACAGGGCGTGCTCCGCACGGAATTCAGCCCCAGCATTTT,CASSPWTGRAPHGIQPQHF
.,TRBJ2-1,TRBV4-1,TRBD2,TGCGCCAGCAGCTCACTTACCGGGACTAGGAGCTACAATGAGCAGTTCTTC,CASSSLTGTRSYNEQFF